One and the same sample provided the 14 T cell receptor beta chains below, sequenced in a study of blood T cell repertoires in COVID-19. The assay was immunoSEQ multiplex PCR, and TCRdb's table has in-frame clones only and misses some. The data hold approximately 190,000 clones, with about 85% observed a single time. Sample: peripheral blood. These receptors were collected from a human donor in a cohort sampled during active COVID-19.

The V and J genes are TRBV7-8 and TRBJ1-4, with D unclear. V was trimmed by 1 base and J by 6 bases, leaving 12 bases between them. The CDR3 covers 15 residues. Germline CDR1 and CDR2: SGHVS and FQNEAQ. The CDR3: CASSLVAVKDEKLFF. In DNA form, the CDR3 reads TGTGCCAGCAGCTTAGTGGCGGTAAAAGATGAAAAACTGTTTTTT. The whole variable domain, filled in from reference TRBV7-8 and TRBJ1-4, reads GAGVSQSPRYKVAKRGQDVALRCDPISGHVSLFWYQQALGQGPEFLTYFQNEAQLDKSGLPSDRFFAERPEGSVSTLKIQRTQQEDSAVYLCASSLVAVKDEKLFFGSGTQLSVL.

The chain couples TRBV2 to TRBJ2-2; 8 positions agree with TRBD2. Germline CDR1 is SNHLY and CDR2 is FYNNEI. Trimming took 6 bases from V and 5 from J; bases not matched to a gene: 2. CDR3 length: 13 residues. In nucleotides, the CDR3 is TGTGCCAGCAGGGTAGCGGGAACCGGGGAGCTGTTTTTT. Its protein product is CASRVAGTGELFF.

V gene TRBV11-3 combines with J gene TRBJ2-2, with D perhaps TRBD1 (6 bases). CDR3 length equals 15 residues. V was clipped by 1 base and J by 6 bases, with 12 bases between them. Germline assignment: CDR1 SGHNT and CDR2 YENEEA. CDR3 sequence reads: CASSLAQGKSGELFF. The DNA of the CDR3 is TGTGCCAGCAGCTTAGCACAGGGAAAGTCCGGGGAGCTGTTTTTT. The complete variable domain, with remaining parts taken from reference TRBV11-3 and TRBJ2-2, reads EAGVVQSPRYKIIEKKQPVAFWCNPISGHNTLYWYLQNLGQGPELLIRYENEEAVDDSQLPKDRFSAERLKGVDSTLKIQPAELGDSAVYLCASSLAQGKSGELFFGEGSRLTVL.

This rearrangement joins TRBV7-9 to TRBJ2-1; D possibly corresponds to TRBD1 (7 bases). The CDR3 loop spans 15 amino acids. The germline gives CDR1 SEHNR, CDR2 FQNEAQ (reference sequence). V dropped 5 bases and J dropped 4 bases, with 15 bases sitting between them. DNA for the CDR3: TGTGCCAGCAGCCCGGGGGACAGTCCGTACAATGAGCAGTTCTTC. Its translation is CASSPGDSPYNEQFF.

The rearrangement links TRBV9 to TRBJ1-1, with 7 bases that match TRBD1. The CDR3 contains 15 residues. Germline V gives CDR1 SGDLS, CDR2 YYNGEE. Trimming took 5 bases from V and 4 from J; bases not matched to a gene: 11. The DNA for the CDR3 is TGTGCCAGCAGACGATCAACAGGGGTGGGCACTGAAGCTTTCTTT. The encoded protein is CASRRSTGVGTEAFF.

V gene TRBV19 combines with J gene TRBJ1-1; D is uncertain. V was pared by 0 bases and J by 7 bases, with 6 bases between. This CDR3 is built from 12 residues. In germline, CDR1 is LNHDA, CDR2 SQIVND (reference sequence). The chain's CDR3 is CASSIDRGEAFF. The CDR3 region has the DNA TGTGCCAGTAGTATAGATCGGGGTGAAGCTTTCTTT.

The chain joins TRBV9 to TRBJ2-7; weak D call: TRBD2 (5 bases). Germline loops: CDR1 SGDLS, CDR2 YYNGEE. The CDR3 has 14 amino acids. Between the trimmed V and J ends, which lost 0 bases and 3 bases, there was a span of 10 bases. This CDR3 reads CASSVGSGGYEQYF. The CDR3 DNA reads as TGTGCCAGCAGCGTAGGTTCAGGAGGCTACGAGCAGTACTTC.

V and J are TRBV9 and TRBJ2-1; D gene ambiguous. Germline CDR1 SGDLS, CDR2 YYNGEE. Trimming shortened V by 0 bases and J by 0 bases, and 7 bases separated the two germline ends. The CDR3 runs to 15 residues. CDR3 DNA: TGTGCCAGCAGCGTAGGGGCCAGCTCCTACAATGAGCAGTTCTTC. Encoded protein: CASSVGASSYNEQFF.

The chain recombines TRBV7-9 with TRBJ2-3, with 13 bases that match TRBD2. This CDR3 has 16 residues. Germline V CDR1 and CDR2: SEHNR, FQNEAQ (reference sequence). The junction had 6 bases not matched to a gene; V was cut back by 4 bases and J by 5 bases. CDR3 sequence (DNA): TGTGCCAGCAGCTCGGGACTAGCGGGACTGGTAGATACGCAGTATTTT. Protein: CASSSGLAGLVDTQYF.

The CDR3 DNA follows: TGTGCCAGCAGCTTACTGACAGGGATAGAGACCCAGTACTTC. Its translation is CASSLLTGIETQYF. V and J are TRBV7-9 and TRBJ2-5; 7 bases are shared with TRBD1. J was trimmed by 4 bases and V by 2 bases; bases with no gene match: 4. This CDR3 contains 14 residues. Germline CDR1 reads SEHNR; CDR2 reads FQNEAQ (reference sequence).

The V call is TRBV3-1 (or the pseudogene TRBV3-2), the J call TRBJ1-2; D is undetermined. This CDR3 comprises 14 residues. V lost 1 base and J 7 bases, leaving 13 bases between the germline ends. CDR1 and CDR2 from the germline V gene are LGHDT and YNNKEL (reference sequence). The CDR3 DNA sequence: TGTGCCAGCAGCCAAGCGAGAGGAGGAGGTGGCTACACCTTC. This codes for CASSQARGGGGYTF.

The chain is built from TRBV9 and TRBJ2-2; TRBD1 matches 9 bases. This CDR3 has 15 amino acids. V lost 0 bases and J lost 7; bases outside the gene matches: 4. Germline CDR1 reads SGDLS; CDR2 reads YYNGEE. CDR3 in amino acids: CASSVEQGAGGELFF. The CDR3 bases are TGTGCCAGCAGCGTAGAACAGGGGGCCGGCGGGGAGCTGTTTTTT.

The chain joins TRBV24-1 to TRBJ2-2; TRBD1 is a possible D gene (5 bases). Germline V CDR1 and CDR2: KGHDR, SFDVKD. The CDR3 is 15 residues long. The ends were cut back, 5 bases at V and 6 bases at J, with 15 bases in the middle. CDR3 sequence reads: CATSVLQVPAGELFF. CDR3 nucleotide sequence: TGTGCCACCAGTGTCCTACAGGTACCAGCCGGGGAGCTGTTTTTT.

The V call is TRBV29-1, the J call TRBJ1-1, with D hard to call. V lost 4 bases and J lost 4, with 16 bases in between. Germline assignment: CDR1 SQVTM and CDR2 ANQGSEA. CDR3 length equals 14 residues. The CDR3 is CSVGSEDIGTEAFF. CDR3 DNA: TGCAGCGTTGGAAGCGAGGATATCGGCACTGAAGCTTTCTTT.